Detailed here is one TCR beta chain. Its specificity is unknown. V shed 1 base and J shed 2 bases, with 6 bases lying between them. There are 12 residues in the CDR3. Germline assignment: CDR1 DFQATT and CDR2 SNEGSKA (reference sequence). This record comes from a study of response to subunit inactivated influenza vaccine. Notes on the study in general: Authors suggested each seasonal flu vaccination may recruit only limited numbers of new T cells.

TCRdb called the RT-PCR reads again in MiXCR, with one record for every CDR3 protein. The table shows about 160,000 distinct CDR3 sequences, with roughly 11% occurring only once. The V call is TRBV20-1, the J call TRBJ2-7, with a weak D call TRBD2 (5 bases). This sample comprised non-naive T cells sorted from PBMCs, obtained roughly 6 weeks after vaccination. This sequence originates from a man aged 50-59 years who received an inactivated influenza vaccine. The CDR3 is CSARAGAYEQYF. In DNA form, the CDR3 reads TGCAGTGCTAGAGCCGGGGCCTACGAGCAGTACTTC.